This TCR beta chain was found in a study of T cell changes during pregnancy in multiple sclerosis. The table came from immunoSEQ multiplex PCR; TCRdb's copy has only in-frame clones and leaves some out. Of some 140,000 clones in the sample, about 95% were seen once. The sequence was collected from a female donor with multiple sclerosis, enrolled in a pregnancy study. The sample consisted of peripheral blood, taken after pregnancy.

The CDR3 here is CASSWDRVAEQYF. The CDR3, as DNA: TGTGCCAGCAGCTGGGACAGGGTGGCCGAGCAGTACTTC. This rearrangement joins TRBV7-9 to TRBJ2-7, with 9 bases matching TRBD1. The CDR3 is 13 amino acids. Per the germline V gene, CDR1 is SEHNR and CDR2 is FQNEAQ (reference sequence). V lost 4 bases, J lost 6 bases, and 4 bases stayed unmatched.